This TCR beta chain was recorded in a study of T cell responses to AZD1222 COVID-19 vaccine. Turning to the study itself: Second-dose timings of about 4 or about 12 weeks were pooled. Study-wide points: Variant regions that are unmutated are reportedly the target of nearly half of spike-specific TCRs. Seropositive status at baseline applied to only a handful of AZD1222 recipients. Among vaccine-associated CD4 TCRs, coverage spanned spike, with dominance at 160-218 and 743-854.

In the case of this clone: What it binds is unknown.

Trimming cost V 0 bases and J 0 bases; bases outside gene matches: 8. CDR3 length: 18 residues. Germline V gene data show CDR1 as LGHNA and CDR2 as YNFKEQ. Profiled with immunoSEQ multiplex PCR; TCRdb holds only in-frame clones, not every one. The sample lists under 130,000 clones; 90% to 95% were seen once. This TCR was sampled from an adult in good health. This material consisted of peripheral blood, taken on day 0 of AZD1222 vaccination. V gene TRBV4-2 combines with J gene TRBJ2-5; 9 bases align to TRBD2. In nucleotides, the CDR3 is TGTGCCAGCAGCCAAGAGACTAGCGGAGGGGTATACCAAGAGACCCAGTACTTC. Its translation: CASSQETSGGVYQETQYF.